The following is a T cell receptor beta chain sequence with its context. This sample was included in a study of blood T cell repertoires in COVID-19. Study information: Sample material is recorded as cDNA or gDNA derived from T cells, B-cell-depleted T cells, or PBMCs.

Per germline, CDR1 SGHKS and CDR2 YYEKEE (reference sequence). The V and J ends lost 0 bases and 8 bases respectively, with 15 bases between them. The CDR3 runs to 15 residues. Source study methods: Scientists estimated how many nucleated cells there were by amplifying reference gene primers. The method was immunoSEQ multiplex PCR; TCRdb's version includes in-frame clones alone and lacks a portion of them. V and J calls and clone size are given by that table; D and trimming were obtained from the DNA. The table has some 150,000 clones, roughly 86% seen once. The TCR was taken from a woman aged 80 or older in a cohort sampled during active or convalescent COVID-19. Sequences were obtained from peripheral blood. The chain combines TRBV5-5 with TRBJ2-1, with D perhaps matching TRBD1 (5 bases). Here the CDR3 reads CASSLEGRVWDEQFF. The CDR3 bases are TGTGCCAGCAGCTTGGAAGGCAGGGTTTGGGATGAGCAGTTCTTC.